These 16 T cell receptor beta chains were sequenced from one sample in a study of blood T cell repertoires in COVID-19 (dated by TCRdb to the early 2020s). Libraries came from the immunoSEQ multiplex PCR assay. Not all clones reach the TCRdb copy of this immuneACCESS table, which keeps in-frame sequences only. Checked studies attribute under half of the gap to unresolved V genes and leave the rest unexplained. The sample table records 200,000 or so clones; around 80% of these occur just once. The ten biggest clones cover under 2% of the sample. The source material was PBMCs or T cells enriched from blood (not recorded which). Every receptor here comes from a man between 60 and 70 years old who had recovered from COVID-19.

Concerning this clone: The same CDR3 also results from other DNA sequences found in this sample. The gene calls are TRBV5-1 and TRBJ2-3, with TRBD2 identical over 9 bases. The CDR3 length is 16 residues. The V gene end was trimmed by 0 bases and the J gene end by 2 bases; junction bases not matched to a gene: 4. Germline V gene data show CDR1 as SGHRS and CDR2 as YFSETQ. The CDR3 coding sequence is TGCGCCAGCAGCTTGGTGGGCGGGGGGGCCACAGATACGCAGTATTTT. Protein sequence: CASSLVGGGATDTQYF.

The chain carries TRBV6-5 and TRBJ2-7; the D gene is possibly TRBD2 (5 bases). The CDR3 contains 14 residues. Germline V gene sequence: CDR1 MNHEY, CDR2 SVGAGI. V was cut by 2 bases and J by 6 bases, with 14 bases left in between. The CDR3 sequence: CASSYRLGAAEQYF. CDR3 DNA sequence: TGTGCCAGCAGTTACCGATTGGGAGCGGCCGAGCAGTACTTC.

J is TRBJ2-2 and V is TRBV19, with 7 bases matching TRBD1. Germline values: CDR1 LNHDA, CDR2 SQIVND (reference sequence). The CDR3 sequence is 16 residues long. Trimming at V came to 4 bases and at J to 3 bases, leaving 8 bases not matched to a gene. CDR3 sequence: CASSTLPGQDTGELFF. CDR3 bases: TGTGCCAGTAGTACCCTCCCAGGACAGGACACCGGGGAGCTGTTTTTT.

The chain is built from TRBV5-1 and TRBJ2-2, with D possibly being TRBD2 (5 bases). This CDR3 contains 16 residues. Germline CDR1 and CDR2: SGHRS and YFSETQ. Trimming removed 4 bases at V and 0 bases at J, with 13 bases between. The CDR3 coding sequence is TGCGCCAGCAGCCAATTTAGCGCGACGAACACCGGGGAGCTGTTTTTT. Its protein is CASSQFSATNTGELFF.

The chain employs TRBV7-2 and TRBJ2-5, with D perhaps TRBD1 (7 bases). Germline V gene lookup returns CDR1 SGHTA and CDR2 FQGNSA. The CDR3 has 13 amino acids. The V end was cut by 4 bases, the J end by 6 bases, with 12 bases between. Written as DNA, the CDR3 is TGTGCCAGCAGCTCCAGGGGGGTACAGACCCAGTACTTC. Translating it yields CASSSRGVQTQYF.

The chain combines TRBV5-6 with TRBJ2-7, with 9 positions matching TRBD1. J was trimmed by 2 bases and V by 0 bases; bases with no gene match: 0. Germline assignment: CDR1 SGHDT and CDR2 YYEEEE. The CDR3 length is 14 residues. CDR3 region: CASSLGTGAYEQYF. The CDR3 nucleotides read TGTGCCAGCAGCTTGGGGACAGGGGCCTACGAGCAGTACTTC.

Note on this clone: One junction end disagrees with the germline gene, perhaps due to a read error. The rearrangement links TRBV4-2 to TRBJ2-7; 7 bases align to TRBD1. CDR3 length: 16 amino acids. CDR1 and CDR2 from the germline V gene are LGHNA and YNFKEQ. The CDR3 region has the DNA TGTGCCAGCAGCAAAGATCGGGACAGCTATTCCTACGAGCAGTACTTC. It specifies CASSKDRDSYSYEQYF.

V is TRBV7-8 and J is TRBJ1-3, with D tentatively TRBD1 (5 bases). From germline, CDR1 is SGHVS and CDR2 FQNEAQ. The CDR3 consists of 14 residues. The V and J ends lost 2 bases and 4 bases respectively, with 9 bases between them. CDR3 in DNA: TGTGCCAGCAGCTTAATTGCAGGGGGAAACACCATATATTTT. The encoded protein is CASSLIAGGNTIYF.

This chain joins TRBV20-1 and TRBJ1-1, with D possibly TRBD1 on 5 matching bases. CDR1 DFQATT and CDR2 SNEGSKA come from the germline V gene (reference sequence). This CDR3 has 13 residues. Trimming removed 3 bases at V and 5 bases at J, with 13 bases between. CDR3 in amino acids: CSASARVDTEAFF. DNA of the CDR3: TGCAGTGCTAGTGCCAGGGTAGATACTGAAGCTTTCTTT.

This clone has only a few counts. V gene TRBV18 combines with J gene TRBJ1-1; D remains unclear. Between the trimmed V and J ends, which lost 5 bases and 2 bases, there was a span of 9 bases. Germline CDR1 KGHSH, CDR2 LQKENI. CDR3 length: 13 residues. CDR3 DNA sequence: TGTGCCAGCTCATCCTCAGGCAACACTGAAGCTTTCTTT. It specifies CASSSSGNTEAFF.

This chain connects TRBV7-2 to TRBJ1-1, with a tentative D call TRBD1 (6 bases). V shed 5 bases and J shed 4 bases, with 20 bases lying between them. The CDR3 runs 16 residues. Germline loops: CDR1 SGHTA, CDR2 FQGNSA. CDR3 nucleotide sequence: TGTGCCAGCAGCCCCCCGGGGGGGGGCTGGCGCACTGAAGCTTTCTTT. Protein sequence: CASSPPGGGWRTEAFF.

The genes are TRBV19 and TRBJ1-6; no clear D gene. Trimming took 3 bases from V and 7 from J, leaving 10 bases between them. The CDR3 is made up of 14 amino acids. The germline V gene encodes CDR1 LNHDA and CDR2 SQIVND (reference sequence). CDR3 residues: CASSISGLNSPLHF. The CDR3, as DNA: TGTGCCAGTAGTATCTCGGGTCTGAATTCACCCCTCCACTTT.

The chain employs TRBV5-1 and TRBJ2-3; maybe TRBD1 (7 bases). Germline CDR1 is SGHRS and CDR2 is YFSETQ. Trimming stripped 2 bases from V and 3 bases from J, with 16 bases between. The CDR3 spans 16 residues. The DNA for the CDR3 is TGCGCCAGCAGCTTCGCAGGGGGGTCAGGGACAGATACGCAGTATTTT. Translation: CASSFAGGSGTDTQYF.

For the CDR3, the DNA is TGTGCCAGCAGCTACACCAACGAGCAGTACTTC. It encodes CASSYTNEQYF. The chain employs TRBV7-2 and TRBJ2-7; D unclear. V shed 4 bases and J shed 5 bases, with 6 bases lying between them. Germline CDR1 SGHTA, CDR2 FQGNSA. CDR3 length: 11 residues.

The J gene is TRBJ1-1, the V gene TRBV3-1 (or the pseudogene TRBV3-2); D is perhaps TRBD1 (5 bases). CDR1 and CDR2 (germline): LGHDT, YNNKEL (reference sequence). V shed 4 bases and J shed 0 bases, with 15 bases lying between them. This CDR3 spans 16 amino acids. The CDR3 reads CASSPRLTTVNTEAFF. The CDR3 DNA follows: TGTGCCAGCAGCCCCCGCCTAACGACAGTGAACACTGAAGCTTTCTTT.

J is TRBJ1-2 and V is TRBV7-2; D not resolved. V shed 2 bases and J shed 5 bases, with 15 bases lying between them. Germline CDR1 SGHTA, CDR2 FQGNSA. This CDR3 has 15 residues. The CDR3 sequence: CASSLRSRAGYGYTF. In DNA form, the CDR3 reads TGTGCCAGCAGCTTACGGTCGAGGGCCGGGTATGGCTACACCTTC.